The 13 T cell receptor beta chains in this list originate from one sample, sequenced in a study of early T cells in non-severe SARS-CoV-2 infection. TCRdb fed the 5' RACE reads into MiXCR, producing one record per CDR3 protein. The sample records 60,000 to 75,000 distinct CDR3 sequences, about an eighth being singletons. This material consisted of whole blood, taken at baseline. The receptor set was obtained from an adult who was a healthcare worker with PCR-confirmed SARS-CoV-2 infection or an uninfected control (not recorded which).

The rearrangement links TRBV10-3 to TRBJ2-2; weak D call: TRBD2 (6 bases). The V gene's germline CDR1 is ENHRY and CDR2 SYGVKD. The germline V and J ends were trimmed by 2 bases and 7 bases, with 14 bases remaining between them. This CDR3 spans 15 amino acids. The chain's CDR3 is CAISERVSGVGELFF. CDR3 in DNA: TGTGCCATCAGTGAGCGAGTGTCGGGGGTCGGGGAGCTGTTTTTT.

This clonotype was counted at least ten times. The chain combines TRBV4-1 with TRBJ2-1, with D unclear. CDR3 length equals 13 residues. The V end lost 4 bases, the J end lost 5 bases, and 9 bases lay between the germline ends. CDR1 and CDR2 (germline): MGHRA, YSYEKL. This CDR3 is CASSLQAHNEQFF. CDR3 coding DNA: TGCGCCAGCAGCCTTCAGGCACACAATGAGCAGTTCTTC.

This clonotype was observed at least ten times. The chain combines TRBV27 with TRBJ1-2; no clear D gene. V was clipped by 6 bases and J by 7 bases, with 12 bases between them. The CDR3 sequence is 12 residues long. CDR1 MNHEY and CDR2 SMNVEV come from the germline V gene (reference sequence). In DNA, the CDR3 is TGTGCCAGCAGCTCCCGTTGGTCTGGCTACACCTTC. Residues: CASSSRWSGYTF.

The chain uses TRBV6-6 and TRBJ2-2; 7 bases align to TRBD1. This CDR3 comprises 15 residues. Germline CDR1 is MNHNY and CDR2 is SVGAGI (reference sequence). The V segment lost 11 bases and the J segment 1 base; nucleotides outside the gene matches: 10. The CDR3 sequence is CAGKGTERNTGELFF. The CDR3 nucleotides read TGTGCCGGAAAAGGGACAGAAAGGAACACCGGGGAGCTGTTTTTT.

The chain is built from TRBV20-1 and TRBJ1-4; unclear D gene. V lost 0 bases to trimming and J lost 8 bases, with 13 bases between them. Germline CDR1 reads DFQATT; CDR2 reads SNEGSKA (reference sequence). The CDR3 is 14 residues long. The CDR3 coding sequence is TGCAGTGCTAGAGATCCCGGAGGCGGCGAAAAACTGTTTTTT. As protein: CSARDPGGGEKLFF.

The V and J genes are TRBV11-3 and TRBJ2-1; perhaps TRBD1 as D (7 bases). The CDR3 is 14 residues long. Trimming left V 2 bases short and J 3 bases short, with 8 bases between. Germline CDR1 is SGHNT and CDR2 is YENEEA. This CDR3 reads CASSLQGGYNEQFF. For the CDR3, the DNA is TGTGCCAGCAGCTTACAGGGGGGCTACAATGAGCAGTTCTTC.

In the case of this clonotype: A much larger clonotype is one base distant, so this may be a read error. The genes are TRBV18 and TRBJ2-7; TRBD2 is a possible D gene (6 bases). The CDR3 runs 14 residues. V lost 1 base and J lost 2, with 9 bases in between. Germline-derived CDR1 and CDR2 are KGHSH and LQKENI. The CDR3 nucleotides are TGTGCCAGCTCACCACAGGGGAGGACCTACGAGCAGTACTTC. As protein: CASSPQGRTYEQYF.

This clonotype came up a few times. The rearrangement uses TRBV6-1 and TRBJ1-1; no definite D call. The CDR3 is 16 residues long. Trimming shortened V by 6 bases and J by 0 bases, and 17 bases separated the two germline ends. Germline lookup yields CDR1 MNHNS and CDR2 SASEGT. The CDR3: CASSAPVAGLNTEAFF. DNA for the CDR3: TGTGCCAGCAGCGCTCCCGTTGCGGGGTTGAACACTGAAGCTTTCTTT.

This clonotype was detected a few times. The chain has TRBV29-1 and TRBJ2-2, with a possible D match to TRBD2 (5 bases). The CDR3 has 14 amino acids. Germline V lookup: CDR1 SQVTM, CDR2 ANQGSEA. The V end was cut by 6 bases, the J end by 4 bases, with 15 bases between. The CDR3 loop reads CSVNSAGGTGELFF. The CDR3 DNA reads as TGCAGCGTGAACTCCGCGGGCGGCACCGGGGAGCTGTTTTTT.

This clonotype was picked up one time. The chain links TRBV6-1 to TRBJ1-4; 8 nucleotides line up with TRBD1. Germline V gene sequence: CDR1 MNHNS, CDR2 SASEGT. After removal of 6 bases from V and 5 bases from J, the junction contained 17 bases not matched to a gene. This CDR3 has 18 residues. CDR3 bases: TGTGCCAGCAGCGACGGACAGGGAGGAGGGCGGGCAAATGAAAAACTGTTTTTT. Translated, it gives CASSDGQGGGRANEKLFF.

V usage is TRBV2 and J usage is TRBJ2-5; D uncertain. Germline V CDR1 and CDR2: SNHLY, FYNNEI. This CDR3 comprises 15 residues. The V gene lost 4 bases and the J gene lost 0 bases, with 12 bases spanning the gap. This chain's CDR3 is CASSVADLYQETQYF. In nucleotides, the CDR3 is TGTGCCAGCAGTGTAGCTGACCTATACCAAGAGACCCAGTACTTC.

This clonotype was detected only a few times. The chain couples TRBV30 to TRBJ2-5; 11 bases match TRBD2. With 3 bases clipped from V and 1 base from J, the junction kept 7 bases outside the gene matches. The CDR3 is 16 residues long. Germline loops: CDR1 GTSNPN, CDR2 SVGIG (reference sequence). The CDR3 spells CAWRLLAGGRQETQYF. CDR3 sequence (DNA): TGTGCCTGGAGACTCCTAGCGGGGGGCCGCCAAGAGACCCAGTACTTC.

This clonotype was detected ten times or more. The chain has TRBV12-3 or TRBV12-4 and TRBJ2-5; D may be TRBD1 (6 bases). This CDR3 is 16 amino acids long. The V end was cut by 5 bases, the J end by 4 bases, with 20 bases between. The CDR3 sequence: CASSDGQTIRRETQYF. In DNA, the CDR3 is TGTGCCAGCAGTGATGGACAGACAATTAGGAGAGAGACCCAGTACTTC.